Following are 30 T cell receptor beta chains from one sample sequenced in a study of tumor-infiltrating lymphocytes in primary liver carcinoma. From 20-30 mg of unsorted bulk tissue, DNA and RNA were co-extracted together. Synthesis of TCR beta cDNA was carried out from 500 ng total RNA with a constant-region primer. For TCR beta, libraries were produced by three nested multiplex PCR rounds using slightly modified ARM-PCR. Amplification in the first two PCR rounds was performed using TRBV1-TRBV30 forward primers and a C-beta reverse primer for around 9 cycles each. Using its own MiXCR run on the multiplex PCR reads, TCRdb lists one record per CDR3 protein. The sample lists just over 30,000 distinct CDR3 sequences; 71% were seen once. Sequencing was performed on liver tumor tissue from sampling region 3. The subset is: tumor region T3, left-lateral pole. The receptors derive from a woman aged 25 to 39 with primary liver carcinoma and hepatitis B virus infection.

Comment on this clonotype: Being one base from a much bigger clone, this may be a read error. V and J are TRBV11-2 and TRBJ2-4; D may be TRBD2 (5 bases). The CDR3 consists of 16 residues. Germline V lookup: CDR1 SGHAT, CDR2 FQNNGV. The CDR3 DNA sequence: TGTGCCAGCAGCCCCGTATTGGGTCTAGCCAAAACCATTCAGTGCTTC. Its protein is CASSPVLGLAKTIQCF. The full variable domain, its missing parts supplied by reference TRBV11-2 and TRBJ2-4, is EAGVAQSPRYKIIEKRQSVAFWCNPISGHATLYWYQQILGQGPKLLIQFQNNGVVDDSQLPKDRFSAERLKGVDSTLKIQPAKLEDSAVYLCASSPVLGLAKTIQCFGAGTRLSVL.

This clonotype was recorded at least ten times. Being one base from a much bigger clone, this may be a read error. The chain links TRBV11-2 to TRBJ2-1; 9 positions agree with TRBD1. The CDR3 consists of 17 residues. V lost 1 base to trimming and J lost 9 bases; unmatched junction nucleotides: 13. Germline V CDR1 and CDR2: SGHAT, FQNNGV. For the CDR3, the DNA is TGTGCCAGCAGCTTAGCCCACGGACAGGGGTACAGGGGTGAGCAGTTCTTC. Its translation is CASSLAHGQGYRGEQFF.

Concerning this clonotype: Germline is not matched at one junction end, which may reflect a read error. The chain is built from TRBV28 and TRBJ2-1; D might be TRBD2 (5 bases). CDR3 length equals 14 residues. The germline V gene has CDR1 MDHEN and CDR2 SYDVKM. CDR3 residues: CDSGLYSSYNEQFF. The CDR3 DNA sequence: TGTGACAGCGGACTGTACTCCTCCTACAATGAGCAGTTCTTC.

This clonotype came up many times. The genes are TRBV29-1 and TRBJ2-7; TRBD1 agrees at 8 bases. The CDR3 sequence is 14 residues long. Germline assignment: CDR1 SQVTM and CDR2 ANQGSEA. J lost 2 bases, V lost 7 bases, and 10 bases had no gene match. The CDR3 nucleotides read TGCAGCGCCGAGGGACAGGAGTATCCCTACGAGCAGTACTTC. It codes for CSAEGQEYPYEQYF.

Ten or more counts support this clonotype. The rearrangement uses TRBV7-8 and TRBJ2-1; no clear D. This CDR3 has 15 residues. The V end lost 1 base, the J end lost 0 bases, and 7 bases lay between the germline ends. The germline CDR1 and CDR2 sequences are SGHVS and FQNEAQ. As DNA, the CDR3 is TGTGCCAGCAGCTTAGGAATGAGCTCCTACAATGAGCAGTTCTTC. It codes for CASSLGMSSYNEQFF.

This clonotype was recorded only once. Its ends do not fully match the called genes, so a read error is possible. This CDR3 reads CSVEEETGFSYKQYF. The DNA of the CDR3 is TGCAGCGTTGAAGAGGAGACAGGGTTCTCGTACAAGCAGTACTTT. The genes are TRBV29-1 and TRBJ2-7; the match to TRBD1 covers 7 bases. The germline gives CDR1 SQVTM, CDR2 ANQGSEA. The CDR3 length is 15 residues.

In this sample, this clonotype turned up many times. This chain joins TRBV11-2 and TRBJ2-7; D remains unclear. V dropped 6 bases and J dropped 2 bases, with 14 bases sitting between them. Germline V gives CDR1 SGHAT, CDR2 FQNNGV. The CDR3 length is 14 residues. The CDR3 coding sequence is TGTGCCAGCAGTTTAACGGACGCTGCCTACGAGCAGTACTTC. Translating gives CASSLTDAAYEQYF. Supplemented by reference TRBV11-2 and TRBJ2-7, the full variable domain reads EAGVAQSPRYKIIEKRQSVAFWCNPISGHATLYWYQQILGQGPKLLIQFQNNGVVDDSQLPKDRFSAERLKGVDSTLKIQPAKLEDSAVYLCASSLTDAAYEQYFGPGTRLTVT.

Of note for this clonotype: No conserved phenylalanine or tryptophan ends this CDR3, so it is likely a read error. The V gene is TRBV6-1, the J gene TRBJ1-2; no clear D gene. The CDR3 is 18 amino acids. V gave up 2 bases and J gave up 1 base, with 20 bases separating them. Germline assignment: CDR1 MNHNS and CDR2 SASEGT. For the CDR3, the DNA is TGTGCCAGCAGTGAACTGTTCCTGGTCCTTAGATTTAACTATGGCTACACCCTC. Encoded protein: CASSELFLVLRFNYGYTL.

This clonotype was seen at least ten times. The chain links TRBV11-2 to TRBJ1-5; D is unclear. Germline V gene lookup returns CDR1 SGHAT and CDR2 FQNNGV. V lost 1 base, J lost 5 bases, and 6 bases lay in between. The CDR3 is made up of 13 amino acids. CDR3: CASSLGRYQPQHF. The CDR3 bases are TGTGCCAGCAGCTTAGGTCGGTATCAGCCCCAGCATTTT.

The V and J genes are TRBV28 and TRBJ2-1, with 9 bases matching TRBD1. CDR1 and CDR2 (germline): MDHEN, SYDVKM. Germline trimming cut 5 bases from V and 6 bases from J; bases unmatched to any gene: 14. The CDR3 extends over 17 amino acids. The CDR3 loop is CASSPEQGTGRLNEQFF. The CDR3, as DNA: TGTGCCAGCAGTCCAGAACAGGGGACAGGGAGACTCAATGAGCAGTTCTTC.

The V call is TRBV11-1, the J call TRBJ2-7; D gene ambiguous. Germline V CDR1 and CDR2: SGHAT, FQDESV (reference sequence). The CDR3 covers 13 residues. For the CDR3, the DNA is TGTGTCAACAGCTTAGGATACCTCCGCGAGCGATACTTC. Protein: CVNSLGYLRERYF. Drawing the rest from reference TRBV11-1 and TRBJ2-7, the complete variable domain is EAEVAQSPRYKITEKSQAVAFWCDPISGHATLYWYRQILGQGPELLVQFQDESVVDDSQLPKDRFSAERLKGVDSTLKIQPAELGDSAMYLCVNSLGYLRERYFGPGTRLTVT.

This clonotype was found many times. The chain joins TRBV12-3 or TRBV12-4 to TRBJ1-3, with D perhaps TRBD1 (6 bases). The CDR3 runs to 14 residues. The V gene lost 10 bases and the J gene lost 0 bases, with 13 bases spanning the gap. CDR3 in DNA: TGTGCCACCATACAGGGTACCTCTGGAAACACCATATATTTT. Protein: CATIQGTSGNTIYF.

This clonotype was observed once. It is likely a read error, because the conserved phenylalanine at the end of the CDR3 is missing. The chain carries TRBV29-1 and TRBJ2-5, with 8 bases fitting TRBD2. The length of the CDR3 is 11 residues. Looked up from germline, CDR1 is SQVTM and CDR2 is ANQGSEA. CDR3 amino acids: CSIEGLEAQYL. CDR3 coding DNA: TGCAGCATTGAGGGACTAGAGGCCCAGTACCTC.

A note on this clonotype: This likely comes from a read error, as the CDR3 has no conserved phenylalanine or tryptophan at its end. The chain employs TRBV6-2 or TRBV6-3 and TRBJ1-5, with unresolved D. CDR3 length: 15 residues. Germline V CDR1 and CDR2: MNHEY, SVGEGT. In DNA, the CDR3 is TGTGCCAGCAAAGAGTCTAGAGATAGCAATCTGCCCCAGCATTTA. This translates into CASKESRDSNLPQHL.

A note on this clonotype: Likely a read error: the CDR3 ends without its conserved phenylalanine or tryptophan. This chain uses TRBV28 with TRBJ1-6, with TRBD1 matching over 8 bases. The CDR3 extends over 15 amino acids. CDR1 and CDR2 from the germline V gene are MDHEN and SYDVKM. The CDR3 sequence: CANSSPGQGNRPLHL. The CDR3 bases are TGTGCCAACAGTTCCCCAGGACAGGGAAACCGACCCCTCCACCTT.

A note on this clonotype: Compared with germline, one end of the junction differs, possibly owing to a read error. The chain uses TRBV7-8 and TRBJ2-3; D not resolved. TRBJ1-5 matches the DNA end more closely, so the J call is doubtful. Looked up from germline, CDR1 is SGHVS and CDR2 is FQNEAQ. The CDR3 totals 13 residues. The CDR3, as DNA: TGTGTCAGCAGCTTAGGTGGAGTGAGTACGCAGCATTTT. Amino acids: CVSSLGGVSTQHF.

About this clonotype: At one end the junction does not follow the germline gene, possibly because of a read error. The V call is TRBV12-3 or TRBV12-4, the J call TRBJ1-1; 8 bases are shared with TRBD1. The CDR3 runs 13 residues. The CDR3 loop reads CVSRDRGDTEAFF. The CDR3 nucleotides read TGTGTCAGCAGAGACAGGGGCGACACTGAAGCTTTCTTT.

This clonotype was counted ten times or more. This CDR3 is CASSPRQTENYGYTF. The CDR3 DNA reads as TGTGCCAGCAGCCCCCGCCAGACAGAAAACTATGGCTACACCTTC. The J gene is TRBJ1-2, the V gene TRBV11-2; tentative D call: TRBD1 (5 bases). The V gene's germline CDR1 is SGHAT and CDR2 FQNNGV. The ends were cut back, 5 bases at V and 2 bases at J, with 15 bases in the middle. The CDR3 loop spans 15 amino acids. The whole variable domain, filled in from reference TRBV11-2 and TRBJ1-2, reads EAGVAQSPRYKIIEKRQSVAFWCNPISGHATLYWYQQILGQGPKLLIQFQNNGVVDDSQLPKDRFSAERLKGVDSTLKIQPAKLEDSAVYLCASSPRQTENYGYTFGSGTRLTVV.

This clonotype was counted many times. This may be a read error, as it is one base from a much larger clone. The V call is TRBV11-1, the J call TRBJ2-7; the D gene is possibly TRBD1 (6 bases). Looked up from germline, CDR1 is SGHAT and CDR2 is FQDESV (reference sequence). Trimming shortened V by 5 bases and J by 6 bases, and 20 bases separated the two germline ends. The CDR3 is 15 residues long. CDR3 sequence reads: CASSPRTAGQREQYF. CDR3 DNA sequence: TGTGCCAGCAGCCCTCGGACAGCAGGACAACGCGAGCAGTACTTC.

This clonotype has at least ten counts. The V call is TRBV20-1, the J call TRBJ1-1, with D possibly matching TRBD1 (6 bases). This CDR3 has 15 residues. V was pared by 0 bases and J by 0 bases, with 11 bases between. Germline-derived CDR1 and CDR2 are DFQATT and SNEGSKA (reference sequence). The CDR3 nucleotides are TGCAGTGCTAGAGATGGGACAAGCTTGAACACTGAAGCTTTCTTT. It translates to CSARDGTSLNTEAFF.

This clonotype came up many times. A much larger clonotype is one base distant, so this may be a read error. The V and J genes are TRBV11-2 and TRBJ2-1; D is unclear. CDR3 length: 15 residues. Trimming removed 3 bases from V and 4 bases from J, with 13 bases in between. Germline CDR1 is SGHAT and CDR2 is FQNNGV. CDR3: CASSFENGDYNEQFF. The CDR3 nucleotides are TGTGCCAGCAGCTTTGAGAACGGAGATTACAATGAGCAGTTCTTC.

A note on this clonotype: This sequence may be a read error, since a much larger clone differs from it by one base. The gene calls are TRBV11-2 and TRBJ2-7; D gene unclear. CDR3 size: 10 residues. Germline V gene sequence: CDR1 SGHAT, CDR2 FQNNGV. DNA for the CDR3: TGTGCCAACAGCCTGGGAGAGCAGTACTTC. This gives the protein CANSLGEQYF.

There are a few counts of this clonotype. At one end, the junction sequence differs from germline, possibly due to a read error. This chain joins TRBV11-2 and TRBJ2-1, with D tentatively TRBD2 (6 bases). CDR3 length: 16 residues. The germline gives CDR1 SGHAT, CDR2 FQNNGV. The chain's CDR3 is CASNLVGGTPVDEHFF. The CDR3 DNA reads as TGTGCTAGCAACTTAGTTGGCGGGACGCCAGTCGATGAGCACTTCTTC.

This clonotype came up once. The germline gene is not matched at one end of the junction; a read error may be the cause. The CDR3 protein is CASSLTGLNTGELFF. The CDR3 nucleotides are TGTGCAAGCAGTCTCACGGGACTGAACACAGGGGAGCTGTTTTTT. This rearrangement joins TRBV6-5 to TRBJ2-2; maybe TRBD2 (6 bases). Germline-derived CDR1 and CDR2 are MNHEY and SVGAGI. The CDR3 extends over 15 amino acids.

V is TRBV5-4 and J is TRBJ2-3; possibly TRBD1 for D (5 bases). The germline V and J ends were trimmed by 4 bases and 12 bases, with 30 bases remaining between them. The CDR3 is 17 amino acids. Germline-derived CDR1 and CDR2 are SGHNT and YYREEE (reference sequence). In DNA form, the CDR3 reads TGTGCCAGCAGCGTAGACGGACACCCTCCACCCACGGAAACACAGTATTTT. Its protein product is CASSVDGHPPPTETQYF.

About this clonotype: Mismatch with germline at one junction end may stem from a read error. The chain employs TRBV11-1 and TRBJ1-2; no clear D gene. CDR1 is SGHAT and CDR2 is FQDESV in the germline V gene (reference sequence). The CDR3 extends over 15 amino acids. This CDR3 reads CASSLLGKANYGYNF. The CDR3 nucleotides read TGTGCTAGCAGCTTATTGGGGAAAGCTAACTATGGCTACAACTTC. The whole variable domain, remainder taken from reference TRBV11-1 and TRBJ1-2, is EAEVAQSPRYKITEKSQAVAFWCDPISGHATLYWYRQILGQGPELLVQFQDESVVDDSQLPKDRFSAERLKGVDSTLKIQPAELGDSAMYLCASSLLGKANYGYNFGSGTRLTVV.

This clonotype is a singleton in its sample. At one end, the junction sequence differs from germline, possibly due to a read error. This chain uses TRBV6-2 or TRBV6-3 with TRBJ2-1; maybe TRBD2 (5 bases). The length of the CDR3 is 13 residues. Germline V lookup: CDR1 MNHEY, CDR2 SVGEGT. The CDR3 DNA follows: TGTACCGGCGGGCTGCTCCTATACAATGAGCAGTTTTTC. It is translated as CTGGLLLYNEQFF.

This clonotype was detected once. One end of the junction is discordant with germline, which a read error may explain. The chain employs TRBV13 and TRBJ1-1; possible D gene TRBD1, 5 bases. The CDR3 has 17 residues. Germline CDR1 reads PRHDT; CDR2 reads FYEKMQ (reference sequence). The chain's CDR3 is CASSLGGFGIGGTETLF. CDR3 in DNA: TGTGCCAGCAGCTTAGGAGGATTTGGTATTGGGGGTACTGAAACTCTCTTT.

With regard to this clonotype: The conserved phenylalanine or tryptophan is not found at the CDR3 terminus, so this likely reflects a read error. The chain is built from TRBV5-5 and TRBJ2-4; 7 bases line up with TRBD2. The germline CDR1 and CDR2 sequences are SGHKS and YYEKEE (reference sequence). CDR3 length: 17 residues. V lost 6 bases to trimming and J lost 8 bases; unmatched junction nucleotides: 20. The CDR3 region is CASNFVGMREGSDIQYI. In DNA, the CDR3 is TGTGCCAGCAACTTTGTAGGAATGAGGGAGGGGTCGGACATTCAGTACATC.

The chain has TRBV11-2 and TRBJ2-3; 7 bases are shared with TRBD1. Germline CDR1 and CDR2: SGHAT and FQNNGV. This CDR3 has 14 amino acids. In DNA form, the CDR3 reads TGTGTCAGTAGCTTAGACAGGGAGATCGATACGCAGTATTTT. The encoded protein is CVSSLDREIDTQYF.